The T cell receptor beta chain described here comes from a study of blood T cell repertoires in COVID-19. About the study: Acute-phase and convalescent COVID-19 samples originated in the United States, Italy and Spain. PBMCs, B-cell-depleted T cells, or T cells provided the cDNA or gDNA that made up the material.

Per the study methods: It was from reference gene primer amplification that nucleated cell counts were estimated. Method: immunoSEQ multiplex PCR; TCRdb's copy keeps in-frame clones and lacks some. From that table come the V and J calls and clone size; the DNA was used to work out D and trimming. This sample has 150,000 or so clones, with 75% to 90% found just once. Germline CDR1 is SGHNT and CDR2 is YYREEE (reference sequence). The CDR3 extends over 16 amino acids. V dropped 4 bases and J dropped 0; count of bases not matched to a gene: 8. This TCR was sampled from a man older than 75 with acute or convalescent COVID-19. The V and J genes are TRBV5-4 and TRBJ1-1, with 8 bases matching TRBD1. Sequencing was performed on peripheral blood. The CDR3 nucleotides are TGTGCCAGCAGCCCGTCCGGACAGGGAATGAACACTGAAGCTTTCTTT. It codes for CASSPSGQGMNTEAFF.